A selection of T cell receptor beta chains follows, all from one sample in a study of identical twins. A single record per CDR3 protein comes from TCRdb applying MiXCR to the 5' RACE reads. The sample has roughly 690,000 distinct CDR3 sequences; 21% are singletons. The data were also submitted as part of a second study, on T cells expressing NK-cell markers.

The sample consisted of PBMCs. These receptors were collected from a woman between 18 and 30 years old in good health. CDR3s include the opening cysteine and the closing phenylalanine or tryptophan. D genes are given only for firm matches. Only part of the rows carry a size: once, few, many, or a class if the clone is expanded.

j_call v_call d_call clone_size cdr3_aa cdr3_nt
TRBJ2-7 TRBV30 NA few CAGQGTVSLRDTSAYEQYF TGTGCCGGACAAGGGACGGTCTCATTGCGGGACACATCGGCCTACGAGCAGTACTTC
TRBJ2-1 TRBV20-1 NA NA CSARVSWGDEQFF TGCAGTGCTAGGGTGTCTTGGGGGGATGAGCAGTTCTTC
TRBJ2-1 TRBV7-7 TRBD2 NA CASSLEAGRYNEQFF TGTGCTAGCAGCTTAGAAGCGGGGAGATACAATGAGCAGTTCTTC
TRBJ2-1 TRBV5-5 TRBD2 NA CASSVVFGTSGSYEQFF TGTGCCAGCAGCGTGGTTTTTGGGACTAGCGGGAGTTATGAGCAGTTCTTC
TRBJ2-7 TRBV5-5 TRBD2 NA CASSLPAGLGWQYF TGTGCCAGCAGCTTGCCAGCGGGGTTGGGCTGGCAGTACTTC
TRBJ2-2 TRBV6-1 TRBD2 few CASQRAGAVGELFF TGTGCCAGCCAAAGGGCGGGAGCGGTCGGGGAGCTGTTTTTT
TRBJ2-1 TRBV9 NA NA CASGRLAEQFF TGTGCCAGCGGCAGACTTGCCGAGCAGTTCTTC
TRBJ2-7 TRBV12-3/TRBV12-4 NA NA CASSFEGPYEQYF TGTGCCAGCAGTTTTGAGGGTCCCTACGAGCAGTACTTC
TRBJ2-1 TRBV3-1 NA NA CASSRIGRTREQFF TGTGCCAGCAGCCGAATTGGCCGGACACGTGAGCAGTTCTTC
TRBJ2-3 TRBV4-3 TRBD2 NA CASSQERLASTDTQYF TGCGCCAGCAGCCAAGAGCGACTAGCATCCACAGATACGCAGTATTTT
TRBJ1-6 TRBV10-3 NA NA CAIRSLLDSNSPLHF TGTGCCATCAGGTCGCTCCTTGACAGTAATTCACCCCTCCACTTT
TRBJ2-1 TRBV20-1 NA NA CSARSEPDYNEQFF TGCAGTGCTAGATCCGAACCCGACTACAATGAGCAGTTCTTC
TRBJ2-3 TRBV6-1 NA few CASNAHNTDTQYF TGTGCCAGCAACGCACACAACACAGATACGCAGTATTTT
TRBJ2-1 TRBV4-3 NA NA CASSQDGRIREQFF TGCGCCAGCAGCCAAGACGGACGGATTCGTGAGCAGTTCTTC
TRBJ2-3 TRBV6-5 NA few CASSYSLARTDTQYF TGTGCCAGCAGTTACTCGTTAGCGCGCACAGATACGCAGTATTTT
TRBJ1-5 TRBV12-3/TRBV12-4 NA many CASSYRVRQPQHF TGTGCCAGCAGTTACAGGGTGCGGCAGCCCCAGCATTTT
TRBJ2-7 TRBV15 NA NA CATSRGRGEQYF TGTGCCACCAGCAGAGGACGGGGCGAGCAGTACTTC
TRBJ2-7 TRBV29-1 TRBD1 many CSGGTGRPYEQYF TGCAGCGGTGGGACAGGTCGCCCCTACGAGCAGTACTTC
TRBJ1-4 TRBV20-1 TRBD1 NA CSASPISRQGSEKLFF TGCAGTGCTAGTCCCATCTCGAGACAGGGGAGCGAAAAACTGTTTTTT
TRBJ2-7 TRBV20-1 NA many CSATSASLVDYEQYF TGCAGTGCTACCTCCGCGTCCTTAGTGGACTACGAGCAGTACTTC
TRBJ1-2 TRBV7-2 TRBD1 NA CASSARTGDYGYTF TGTGCCAGCAGTGCTCGGACAGGGGATTATGGCTACACCTTC
TRBJ2-1 TRBV4-1 NA few CASSQGTSDEQFF TGCGCCAGCAGCCAAGGGACTTCCGATGAGCAGTTCTTC
TRBJ2-1 TRBV20-1 TRBD2 once CSARDSVRGEYNEQFF TGCAGTGCTAGAGATTCGGTGCGGGGGGAATACAATGAGCAGTTCTTC
TRBJ2-7 TRBV15 NA few CATSRDDAGYEQYF TGTGCCACCAGCAGAGATGACGCGGGATACGAGCAGTACTTC
TRBJ1-3 TRBV10-3 TRBD1 many CAIRPDRGSGNTIYF TGTGCCATCAGACCGGACAGGGGGTCTGGAAACACCATATATTTT
TRBJ2-3 TRBV12-3/TRBV12-4 TRBD2 few CASIPSGRPDTQYF TGTGCCAGCATCCCAAGCGGGAGGCCAGATACGCAGTATTTT
TRBJ2-7 TRBV11-3 TRBD1 NA CASSAGQGFDEQYF TGTGCCAGCAGCGCCGGACAGGGGTTTGACGAGCAGTACTTC
TRBJ2-7 TRBV20-1 TRBD1 NA CSYLRDRGPEQYF TGCAGCTACCTCCGGGACAGGGGCCCCGAGCAGTACTTC
TRBJ2-1 TRBV20-1 TRBD2 many CSAGRGGSYNEQFF TGCAGTGCTGGGCGCGGGGGCTCCTACAATGAGCAGTTCTTC
TRBJ2-5 TRBV7-9 TRBD1 NA CASSSRRTGWETQYF TGTGCCAGCAGCTCCCGAAGGACAGGATGGGAGACCCAGTACTTC
TRBJ2-2 TRBV20-1 NA few CSASNPGFGTGELFF TGCAGTGCTAGTAACCCGGGTTTCGGCACCGGGGAGCTGTTTTTT
TRBJ2-1 TRBV27 TRBD2 NA CASSLQAGLDEQFF TGTGCCAGCAGTTTACAAGCGGGATTGGATGAGCAGTTCTTC
TRBJ2-3 TRBV5-1 TRBD2 few CASSLTRAGTTDTQYF TGCGCCAGCAGCTTAACCCGAGCGGGGACCACAGATACGCAGTATTTT
TRBJ2-7 TRBV12-3/TRBV12-4 NA NA CASSLDYPEQYF TGTGCCAGCAGTCTGGACTATCCCGAGCAGTACTTC
TRBJ2-1 TRBV5-1 NA few CASSLAANNEQFF TGCGCCAGCAGCTTGGCAGCGAACAATGAGCAGTTCTTC
TRBJ2-3 TRBV24-1 TRBD2 NA CATPEYESSGSSTDTQYF TGTGCCACCCCAGAGTATGAAAGTAGCGGGTCTAGCACAGATACGCAGTATTTT
TRBJ2-4 TRBV20-1 TRBD1 NA CSARRDSLAKNIQYF TGCAGTGCTAGAAGGGACAGTTTAGCCAAAAACATTCAGTACTTC
TRBJ2-7 TRBV20-1 NA many CSARMAGIEQYF TGCAGTGCTCGGATGGCAGGCATCGAGCAGTACTTC
TRBJ2-7 TRBV12-3/TRBV12-4 NA NA CASGYPGDSYEQYF TGTGCCAGCGGCTATCCGGGAGACTCCTACGAGCAGTACTTC
TRBJ1-1 TRBV6-4 NA few CASAWDMNTEAFF TGTGCCAGCGCGTGGGACATGAACACTGAAGCTTTCTTT
TRBJ1-5 TRBV10-3 NA NA CAISVGTQPQHF TGTGCCATCAGTGTCGGGACTCAGCCCCAGCATTTT
TRBJ1-6 TRBV28 TRBD1 NA CASSQGAPLHF TGTGCCAGCAGTCAGGGGGCACCCCTCCACTTT
TRBJ2-1 TRBV29-1 NA NA CSVEGGVREQFF TGCAGCGTTGAAGGTGGTGTCCGCGAGCAGTTCTTC
TRBJ2-5 TRBV18 NA NA CASSPSGQETQYF TGTGCCAGCTCACCTAGCGGCCAAGAGACCCAGTACTTC
TRBJ1-2 TRBV18 NA NA CASSIADYGYTF TGTGCCAGCTCGATAGCAGACTATGGCTACACCTTC
TRBJ1-1 TRBV29-1 TRBD1 NA CSTEPGQMNTEAFF TGCAGCACCGAACCGGGACAGATGAACACTGAAGCTTTCTTT
TRBJ2-7 TRBV29-1 TRBD1 few CSVPGQGSYEQYF TGCAGCGTTCCGGGACAGGGCTCCTACGAGCAGTACTTC
TRBJ2-1 TRBV5-1 TRBD2 many CASSLDPSGGASYNEQFF TGCGCCAGCAGCTTGGACCCTAGCGGGGGGGCCTCCTACAATGAGCAGTTCTTC
TRBJ1-1 TRBV4-2 NA NA CASSQEVAARDVF TGTGCCAGCAGCCAAGAAGTGGCCGCCCGGGACGTCTTT
TRBJ2-7 TRBV7-8 NA few CATSPDKGRARDYEQYF TGTGCCACCAGCCCGGACAAGGGAAGGGCTAGGGACTACGAGCAGTACTTC
TRBJ2-3 TRBV28 TRBD2 NA CASSPSGGHTDTQYF TGTGCCAGCAGCCCTAGCGGGGGTCACACAGATACGCAGTATTTT
TRBJ2-3 TRBV20-1 TRBD2 NA CSARDRASGRNTDTQYF TGCAGTGCTAGAGATAGGGCTAGCGGGAGGAATACAGATACGCAGTATTTT
TRBJ2-3 TRBV10-1 NA NA CASKGLADTQYF TGCGCCAGCAAGGGGCTAGCAGATACGCAGTATTTT
TRBJ2-2 TRBV3-1 TRBD1 few CASSQWTGGDPGELFF TGTGCCAGCAGCCAGTGGACAGGGGGCGACCCCGGGGAGCTGTTTTTT
TRBJ2-7 TRBV5-1 TRBD1 NA CATPGQKAYEQYF TGCGCCACCCCGGGACAGAAAGCCTACGAGCAGTACTTC
TRBJ2-5 TRBV12-3/TRBV12-4 NA many CASGRAGQETQYF TGTGCCAGCGGTCGGGCGGGACAAGAGACCCAGTACTTC